The clone carrying this T cell receptor (beta chain) was seen more than once but under ten times. The antigen remains unidentified. Repertoires were generated with immunoSEQ multiplex PCR, while TCRdb's copy carries only in-frame clones and drops some. The sample yields more than 13,000 clones, 80% seen once. This specimen comes from a study of OX40 agonist ivuxolimab in advanced cancers. Overall study findings and caveats: Expansion of clones was among the lowest in partial responders at 0.1-3.0 mg/kg. Averaged across samples, CD8+ T cells carried more expanded clones than CD4+ did. There was clonal expansion of CD4+ and CD8+ blood T cells by week 6 at 0.1 to 3.0 mg/kg.

The V and J ends lost 5 bases and 3 bases, in that order; junction bases with no gene match: 6. The germline CDR1 and CDR2 sequences are SNHLY and FYNNEI. CDR3 length: 14 amino acids. The source is an adult with an advanced solid tumor such as melanoma, head and neck, liver or kidney cancer. The rearrangement uses TRBV2 and TRBJ1-2; the match to TRBD1 covers 7 bases. Source: CD4+ or CD8+ T cells sorted from blood, taken in a trial of the OX40 agonist ivuxolimab. CDR3 sequence: CASSPQGLDYGYTF. The DNA for the CDR3 is TGTGCCAGCAGTCCACAGGGGCTAGACTATGGCTACACCTTC.